Listed here are 5 T cell receptor beta chains from one sample, sequenced in a study of post-analysis software for immune sequencing data. Study-level findings and limits: Patients used roughly five TRBV segments, including TRBV5-6, TRBV5-1 and TRBV20-1, more often than controls.

Their cognate antigens are unknown. The TCR beta cDNA libraries carried unique molecular identifiers. TCRdb analysed the PCR reads with MiXCR anew, one entry per CDR3 protein. Of 820,000 or so distinct CDR3 sequences in the sample, 53% were seen once. Sequenced sample: blood. These TCRs come from a girl aged 10-17 years with multiple sclerosis.

The J gene is TRBJ2-3, the V gene TRBV7-3; no clear D gene. CDR1 and CDR2 (germline): SGHTA, FQGTGA. V lost 5 bases and J lost 3, with 12 bases in between. The CDR3 is 14 amino acids. CDR3 sequence: CASSLEPRTDTQYF. CDR3 nucleotides: TGTGCCAGCAGCCTAGAGCCCCGAACAGATACGCAGTATTTT. Full variable domain (remainder filled in from reference TRBV7-3 and TRBJ2-3): GAGVSQTPSNKVTEKGKYVELRCDPISGHTALYWYRQSLGQGPEFLIYFQGTGAADDSGLPNDRFFAVRPEGSVSTLKIQRTERGDSAVYLCASSLEPRTDTQYFGPGTRLTVL.

The chain is built from TRBV7-9 and TRBJ1-2; D is unresolved. The CDR3 has 14 amino acids. The ends were cut back, 5 bases at V and 2 bases at J, with 12 bases in the middle. In germline, CDR1 is SEHNR, CDR2 FQNEAQ (reference sequence). CDR3 in amino acids: CASSPGLGNYGYTF. CDR3 DNA sequence: TGTGCCAGCAGCCCGGGCCTGGGGAACTATGGCTACACCTTC.

The V call is TRBV12-3 or TRBV12-4, the J call TRBJ1-2; 9 bases fit TRBD1. J was trimmed by 13 bases and V by 2 bases; bases with no gene match: 5. The CDR3 length is 12 residues. The CDR3 coding sequence is TGTGCCAGCAGTTTACCGGGACAGGGTGGCACCTTC. It specifies CASSLPGQGGTF.

This clonotype was recorded a few times. The chain has TRBV20-1 and TRBJ2-1; 12 nucleotides align to TRBD2. Germline lookup yields CDR1 DFQATT and CDR2 SNEGSKA (reference sequence). There are 16 residues in the CDR3. Germline trimming cut 3 bases from V and 8 bases from J; bases unmatched to any gene: 11. The CDR3 coding sequence is TGCAGTGCTAGCTCGGCTAGCGGGGGGGCCGGTTATGAGCAGTTCTTC. It specifies CSASSASGGAGYEQFF.

This clonotype came up a few times. The genes are TRBV7-2 and TRBJ2-7, with 10 bases that match TRBD2. Trimming at V came to 4 bases and at J to 7 bases, leaving 10 bases not matched to a gene. There are 15 residues in the CDR3. Looked up from germline, CDR1 is SGHTA and CDR2 is FQGNSA. The CDR3 sequence is CASSSEAGGPGEQYF. The CDR3 bases are TGTGCCAGCAGCTCCGAAGCGGGGGGGCCGGGGGAGCAGTACTTC.